The table lists the clone carrying this T cell receptor (beta chain) with a few counts. The target antigen is unknown. There are 17 residues in the CDR3. The V and J ends lost 0 bases and 0 bases respectively, with 12 bases between them. CDR1 and CDR2 from the germline V gene are LGHNA and YNFKEQ. This sample is drawn from a study of cytotoxic CD8 clonotypes in ibrutinib-treated CLL. Across the whole study: Response samples were obtained once patients had received a median 12 months of treatment, range 6 to 36. The study's findings and limits: Under treatment, the uncommon public clonotypes either contracted or remained stable. T-cell clonality at baseline went above that of age-matched healthy donors and rose and fell with circulating CD8+ T-cell counts. At progression, clonality fell back toward baseline after rising at ibrutinib response.

Libraries were prepared by immunoSEQ multiplex PCR; TCRdb keeps only in-frame clonotypes and omits some of them. The sample contains about 45,000 clones, 60% to 80% of which appear only once. The receptor's source is a human donor with chronic lymphocytic leukemia. The chain combines TRBV4-2 with TRBJ2-1; possibly TRBD2 for D (7 bases). The source was PBMCs, collected after 24 months of ibrutinib treatment. The CDR3 loop reads CASSQDLAGASYNEQFF. CDR3 DNA sequence: TGTGCCAGCAGCCAAGATCTGGCGGGGGCCTCCTACAATGAGCAGTTCTTC.